This TCR beta chain was found in a study of cytomegalovirus exposure and HLA in healthy donors. PCR was performed using 60 Vbeta and 13 Jbeta primers. Libraries were prepared by immunoSEQ multiplex PCR; TCRdb keeps only in-frame clonotypes and omits some of them. The sample has about 160,000 clones, around 80% seen once. Study-wide results and limits: Most sequenced TCRs were rare (though some public TCRs occurred in many donors). Later work found most CMV-associated TCR beta chains apparently HLA-restricted.

As regards this clone: Its matching antigen is unknown.

The sequenced material came from PBMCs. This clonotype originated in a woman aged 50 to 60 in good health and CMV-seropositive.

In nucleotides, the CDR3 is TGTGCCAGCAGTGAACAACAGGGGAGTGGCTACACCTTC. Translated: CASSEQQGSGYTF. The chain carries TRBV6-1 and TRBJ1-2; 7 nucleotides agree with TRBD1. CDR1 MNHNS and CDR2 SASEGT come from the germline V gene. V was clipped by 2 bases and J by 7 bases; unmatched bases: 4. The CDR3 has 13 residues.